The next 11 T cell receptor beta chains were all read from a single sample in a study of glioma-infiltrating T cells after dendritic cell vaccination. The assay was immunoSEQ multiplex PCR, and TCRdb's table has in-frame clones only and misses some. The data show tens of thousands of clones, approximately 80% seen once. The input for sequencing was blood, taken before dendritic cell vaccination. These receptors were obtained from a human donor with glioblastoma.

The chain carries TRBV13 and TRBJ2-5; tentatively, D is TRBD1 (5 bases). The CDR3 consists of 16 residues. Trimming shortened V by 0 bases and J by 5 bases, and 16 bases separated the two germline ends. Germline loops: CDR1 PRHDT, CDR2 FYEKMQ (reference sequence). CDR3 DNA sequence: TGTGCCAGCAGCTTAGGCCGGCAGGGCATCCGGGAGACCCAGTACTTC. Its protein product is CASSLGRQGIRETQYF.

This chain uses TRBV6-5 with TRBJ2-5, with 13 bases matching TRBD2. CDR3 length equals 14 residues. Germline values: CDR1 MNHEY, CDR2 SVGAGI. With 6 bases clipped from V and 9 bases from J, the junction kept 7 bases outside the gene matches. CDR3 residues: CASSPTSGREPQYF. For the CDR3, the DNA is TGTGCCAGCAGCCCTACTAGCGGGAGGGAACCCCAGTACTTC.

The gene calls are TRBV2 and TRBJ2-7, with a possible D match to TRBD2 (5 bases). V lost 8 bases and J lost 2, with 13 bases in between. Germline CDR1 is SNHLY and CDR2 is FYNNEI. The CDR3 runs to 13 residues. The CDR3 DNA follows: TGTGCCAGCGGAGGTAACTTGGCCTACGAGCAGTACTTC. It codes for CASGGNLAYEQYF.

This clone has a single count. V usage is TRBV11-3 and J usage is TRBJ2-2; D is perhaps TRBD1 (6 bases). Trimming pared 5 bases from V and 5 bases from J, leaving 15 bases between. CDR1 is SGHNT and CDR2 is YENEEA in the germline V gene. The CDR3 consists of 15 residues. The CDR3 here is CASSDDRPTTGELFF. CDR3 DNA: TGTGCCAGCAGCGATGACAGGCCTACTACCGGGGAGCTGTTTTTT.

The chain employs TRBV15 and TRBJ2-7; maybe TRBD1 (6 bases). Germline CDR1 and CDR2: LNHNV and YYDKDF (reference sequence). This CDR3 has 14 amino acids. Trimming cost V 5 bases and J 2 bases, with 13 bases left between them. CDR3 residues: CATSSGEGAYEQYV. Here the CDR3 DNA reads TGTGCCACCAGCTCCGGAGAGGGGGCCTACGAGCAGTACGTC.

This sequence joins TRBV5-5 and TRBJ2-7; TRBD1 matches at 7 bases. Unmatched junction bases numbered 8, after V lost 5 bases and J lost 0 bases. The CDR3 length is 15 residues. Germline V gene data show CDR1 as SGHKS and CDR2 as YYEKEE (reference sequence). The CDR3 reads CASRLGQSSSYEQYF. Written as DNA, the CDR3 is TGTGCCAGCAGACTGGGACAGTCGAGCTCCTACGAGCAGTACTTC. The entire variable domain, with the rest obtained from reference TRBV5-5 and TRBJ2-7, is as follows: DAGVTQSPTHLIKTRGQQVTLRCSPISGHKSVSWYQQVLGQGPQFIFQYYEKEERGRGNFPDRFSARQFPNYSSELNVNALLLGDSALYLCASRLGQSSSYEQYFGPGTRLTVT.

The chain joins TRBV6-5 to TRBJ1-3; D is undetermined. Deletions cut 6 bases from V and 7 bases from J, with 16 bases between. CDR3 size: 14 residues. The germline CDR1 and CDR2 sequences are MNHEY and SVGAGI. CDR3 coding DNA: TGTGCCAGCAGAGAAATCCTCATGGGCAACACCATATATTTT. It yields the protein CASREILMGNTIYF.

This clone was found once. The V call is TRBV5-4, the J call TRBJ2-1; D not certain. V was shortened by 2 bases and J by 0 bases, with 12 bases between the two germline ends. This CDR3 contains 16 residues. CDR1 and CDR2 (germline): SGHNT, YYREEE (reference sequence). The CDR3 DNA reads TGTGCCAGCAGCTTATTCGGGTCCAGCTCCTACAATGAGCAGTTCTTC. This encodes CASSLFGSSSYNEQFF.

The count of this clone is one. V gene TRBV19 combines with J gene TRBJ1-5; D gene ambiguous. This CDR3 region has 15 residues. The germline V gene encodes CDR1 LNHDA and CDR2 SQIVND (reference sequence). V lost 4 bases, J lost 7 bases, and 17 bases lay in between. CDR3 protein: CASSTQSRVRQPQHF. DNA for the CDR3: TGTGCCAGTAGTACCCAGAGTCGGGTACGACAGCCCCAGCATTTT.

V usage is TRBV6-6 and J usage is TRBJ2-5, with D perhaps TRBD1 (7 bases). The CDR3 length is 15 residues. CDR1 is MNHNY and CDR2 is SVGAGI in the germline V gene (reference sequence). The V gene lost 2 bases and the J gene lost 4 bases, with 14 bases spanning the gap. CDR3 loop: CASSYAGQPGETQYF. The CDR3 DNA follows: TGTGCCAGCAGTTACGCGGGACAGCCCGGAGAGACCCAGTACTTC.

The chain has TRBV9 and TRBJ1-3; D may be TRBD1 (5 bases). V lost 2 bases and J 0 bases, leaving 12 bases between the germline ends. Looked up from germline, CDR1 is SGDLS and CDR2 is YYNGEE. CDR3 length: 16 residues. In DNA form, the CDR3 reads TGTGCCAGCAGCGTTTCGGGGGAGTCCTCTGGAAACACCATATATTTT. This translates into CASSVSGESSGNTIYF.